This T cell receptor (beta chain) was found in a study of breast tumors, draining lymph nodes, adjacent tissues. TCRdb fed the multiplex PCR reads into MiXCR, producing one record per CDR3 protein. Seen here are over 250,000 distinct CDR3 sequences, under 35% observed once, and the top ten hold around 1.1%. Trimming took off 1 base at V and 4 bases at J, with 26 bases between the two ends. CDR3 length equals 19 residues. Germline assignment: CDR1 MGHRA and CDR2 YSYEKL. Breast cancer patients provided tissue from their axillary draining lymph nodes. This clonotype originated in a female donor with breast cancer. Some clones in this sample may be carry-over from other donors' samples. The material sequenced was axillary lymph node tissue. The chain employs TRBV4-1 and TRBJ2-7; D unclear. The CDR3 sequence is CASSQATLGSYPLTYEQYF. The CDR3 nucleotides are TGCGCCAGCAGCCAAGCGACGCTGGGCAGTTACCCGTTAACTTACGAGCAGTACTTC.